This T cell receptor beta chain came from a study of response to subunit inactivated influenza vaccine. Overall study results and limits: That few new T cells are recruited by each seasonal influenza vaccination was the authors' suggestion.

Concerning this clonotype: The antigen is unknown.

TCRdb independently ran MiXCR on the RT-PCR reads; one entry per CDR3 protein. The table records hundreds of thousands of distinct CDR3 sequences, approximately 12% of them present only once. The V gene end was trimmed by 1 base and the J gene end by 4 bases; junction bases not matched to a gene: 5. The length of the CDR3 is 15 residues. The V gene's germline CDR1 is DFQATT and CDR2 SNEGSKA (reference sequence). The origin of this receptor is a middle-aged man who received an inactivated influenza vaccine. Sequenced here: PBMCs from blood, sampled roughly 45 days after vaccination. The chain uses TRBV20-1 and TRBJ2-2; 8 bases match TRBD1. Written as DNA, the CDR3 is TGCAGTGCTAGAGCGACAGGGGAAAGCACCGGGGAGCTGTTTTTT. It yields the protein CSARATGESTGELFF.